This is a list of T cell receptor beta chains from one sample in a study of cytomegalovirus exposure and HLA in healthy donors. Here immunoSEQ multiplex PCR was the method, and the copy in TCRdb shows in-frame clones only, minus some. In the table there are 100,000 to 150,000 clones, over 65% of which are singletons. The specimen sequenced was PBMCs. The receptors come from a woman aged 35 to 49 in good health and CMV-seropositive. CDR3s include the opening cysteine and the closing phenylalanine or tryptophan. D genes are given only for firm matches. Size tells how often a clone was seen (once, few, many) or the class of an expanded clone, and some rows leave it out.

CASSAAGAGVEKLFF,TGTGCCAGCAGCGCAGCAGGGGCGGGCGTCGAAAAACTGTTTTTT,-,-,TRBJ1-4,TRBV9
CASSPNYRLAEQFF,TGTGCCAGCAGTCCAAACTACAGACTAGCGGAGCAGTTCTTC,TRBD2,-,TRBJ2-1,TRBV6-5
CASARGGEGEQYF,TGTGCCAGCGCTCGCGGGGGAGAGGGCGAGCAGTACTTC,TRBD2,-,TRBJ2-7,TRBV4-2
CASSFGHNRGAGELFF,TGTGCCAGCAGCTTCGGTCACAACAGGGGCGCCGGGGAGCTGTTTTTT,TRBD1,-,TRBJ2-2,TRBV7-2
CASSISGTSGGSYEQYF,TGCGCCAGCAGCATCTCCGGGACTAGCGGGGGCTCCTACGAGCAGTACTTC,TRBD2,-,TRBJ2-7,TRBV5-1
CASSLTGGRPQHF,TGTGCCAGCAGCTTGACAGGGGGCCGGCCCCAGCATTTT,TRBD1,-,TRBJ1-5,TRBV5-6
CASSTWTSGKGDTQYF,TGCGCCAGCAGCACCTGGACTAGCGGGAAAGGAGATACGCAGTATTTT,TRBD2,-,TRBJ2-3,TRBV5-1
CASSESGQSYEQYF,TGTGCCAGCAGTGAATCAGGACAGTCCTACGAGCAGTACTTC,-,-,TRBJ2-7,TRBV25-1
CASSTGTVRGYTF,TGTGCCAGCAGCACCGGGACAGTTCGTGGCTACACCTTC,TRBD1,-,TRBJ1-2,TRBV27
CATSRDREVDYEQYF,TGTGCCACCAGCAGAGATCGGGAAGTGGACTACGAGCAGTACTTC,-,-,TRBJ2-7,TRBV15
CASSGRTGGLFF,TGTGCCAGCAGTGGTCGGACAGGGGGTCTGTTTTTT,TRBD1,-,TRBJ1-4,TRBV6-1
CASSYLGVAKNIQYF,TGTGCCAGCAGTTACTTGGGAGTAGCCAAAAACATTCAGTACTTC,-,-,TRBJ2-4,TRBV2
CASSVELQGVAEAFF,TGTGCCAGCAGCGTAGAGTTGCAGGGTGTCGCTGAAGCTTTCTTT,-,-,TRBJ1-1,TRBV9
CASSSSGGLYEQYF,TGTGCCAGCAGCTCCAGCGGGGGGTTATACGAGCAGTACTTC,TRBD2,-,TRBJ2-7,TRBV7-9
CASSQEIAASLGEQFF,TGCGCCAGCAGCCAAGAGATAGCGGCCTCCCTCGGAGAGCAGTTCTTC,-,once,TRBJ2-1,TRBV4-1
CASSLAGTSGATDTQYF,TGTGCCAGCAGCTTAGCGGGGACTAGCGGGGCCACAGATACGCAGTATTTT,TRBD2,few,TRBJ2-3,TRBV7-9
CASSLGLAGGGYEQYF,TGCGCCAGCAGCCTGGGACTAGCCGGGGGAGGCTACGAGCAGTACTTC,TRBD2,-,TRBJ2-7,TRBV4-1
CAWSGGGNQPQHF,TGTGCCTGGAGTGGGGGAGGCAATCAGCCCCAGCATTTT,-,once,TRBJ1-5,TRBV30
CASSFYEQYF,TGTGCCAGCAGTTTCTACGAGCAGTACTTC,-,-,TRBJ2-7,TRBV25-1
CASSQGVTSTDTQYF,TGTGCCAGCAGCCAAGGAGTAACTAGCACAGATACGCAGTATTTT,-,-,TRBJ2-3,TRBV14
CASSPGTYEQYF,TGTGCCAGTAGTCCGGGAACCTACGAGCAGTACTTC,-,-,TRBJ2-7,TRBV19
CASSLKGGETQYF,TGCGCCAGCAGCTTGAAGGGGGGGGAGACCCAGTACTTC,-,-,TRBJ2-5,TRBV5-1
CASSTDRGQPQHF,TGTGCCAGTAGCACCGACAGGGGTCAGCCCCAGCATTTT,TRBD1,-,TRBJ1-5,TRBV19
CASRRQGVGDTGELFF,TGTGCCAGCAGGCGACAGGGGGTAGGCGACACCGGGGAGCTGTTTTTT,TRBD1,-,TRBJ2-2,TRBV7-2
CASKADTLIGNTIYF,TGTGCCAGCAAGGCAGACACACTTATTGGAAACACCATATATTTT,-,-,TRBJ1-3,TRBV25-1
CASSLNTGNYGYTF,TGTGCCAGCAGCCTCAACACGGGGAACTATGGCTACACCTTC,-,-,TRBJ1-2,TRBV5-5
CASSIPGQGLYGYTF,TGTGCCAGCAGCATACCGGGACAGGGACTCTATGGCTACACCTTC,TRBD1,-,TRBJ1-2,TRBV7-2
CASSLDRDNEQYF,TGTGCCAGCAGCTTGGACAGGGACAACGAGCAGTACTTC,TRBD1,-,TRBJ2-7,TRBV11-3
CASSYEGGGANVLTF,TGTGCCAGCAGTTACGAGGGAGGCGGGGCCAACGTCCTGACTTTC,-,-,TRBJ2-6,TRBV6-5
CATSRATGMGSYEQYF,TGTGCCACCAGCAGAGCCACGGGGATGGGCTCCTACGAGCAGTACTTC,-,-,TRBJ2-7,TRBV15
CAWSDHTRVTYEQYF,TGTGCCTGGAGTGACCATACCCGGGTCACCTACGAGCAGTACTTC,-,-,TRBJ2-7,TRBV30
CASSYTGTTNTYEQYF,TGCGCCAGCAGTTACACCGGGACAACCAATACCTACGAGCAGTACTTC,-,-,TRBJ2-7,TRBV23-1
CATSRDTSGTSYNEQFF,TGTGCCACCAGCAGAGATACTAGCGGTACATCCTACAATGAGCAGTTCTTC,TRBD2,-,TRBJ2-1,TRBV15
CASSPDAGSGNTQYF,TGTGCCAGCTCACCAGATGCGGGGTCTGGGAATACGCAGTATTTT,-,-,TRBJ2-3,TRBV18
CASSPSRDRNRLGEQFF,TGTGCCAGCTCACCGTCCCGGGACAGGAACCGGCTGGGTGAGCAGTTCTTC,TRBD1,once,TRBJ2-1,TRBV18
CASSQGVTSGDETQYF,TGTGCCAGCAGCCAAGGGGTGACTAGCGGAGACGAGACCCAGTACTTC,TRBD2,-,TRBJ2-5,TRBV4-2
CASRPQGLKEDTQYF,TGTGCCAGCAGACCTCAGGGGCTCAAAGAGGATACGCAGTATTTT,-,-,TRBJ2-3,TRBV7-6
CASSLAGGNTIYF,TGTGCCAGCAGCTTGGCGGGGGGAAACACCATATATTTT,-,-,TRBJ1-3,TRBV5-4
CSAAGTGTEKLFF,TGCAGCGCCGCAGGGACAGGGACTGAAAAACTGTTTTTT,TRBD1,few,TRBJ1-4,TRBV29-1
CASRPSWAGETQYF,TGTGCCAGCAGACCTAGCTGGGCGGGGGAGACCCAGTACTTC,-,few,TRBJ2-5,TRBV2
CASIPGNNSPLHF,TGTGCCAGCATCCCAGGGAATAATTCACCCCTCCACTTT,-,-,TRBJ1-6,TRBV6-1
CASSLGQAFNEKLFF,TGTGCCAGCAGCCTCGGACAGGCGTTTAATGAAAAACTGTTTTTT,TRBD1,-,TRBJ1-4,TRBV13
CASSPAGLGYNEQFF,TGTGCCAGCAGCCCCGCGGGACTAGGTTACAATGAGCAGTTCTTC,TRBD2,-,TRBJ2-1,TRBV7-2